This T cell receptor (beta chain) stems from a study of shared clonotypes between healthy human individuals. For the study at large: Those who served as donors were a couple of women and a few men between the ages of 18 and 49. Findings and caveats of the study: Despite large depth, sorted-subset datasets appeared incompletely sequenced. Only a few donors were included, so the genetic and exposure-history diversity represented was limited.

To note about this clone: What it binds is unknown.

Researchers partitioned CD4+ cells into CD45RA+ naive and CD45RA-negative memory subsets. Sequencing used immunoSEQ multiplex PCR; TCRdb keeps in-frame clones, though not all of them. The data contain some 2,500,000 clones, approximately 90% of them singletons. V was shortened by 2 bases and J by 5 bases, with 12 bases between the two germline ends. The germline V gene encodes CDR1 MNHEY and CDR2 SVGAGI. The CDR3 has 14 residues. The chain is built from TRBV6-5 and TRBJ2-5; D gene unclear. The source of this sequence is a man in his late teens or twenties in good health. Some clones in this sample may be carry-over from other donors' samples. Input material: naive CD4+ T cells from PBMCs. Subset denoted: CD45RA+ positively selected. CDR3 nucleotides: TGTGCCAGCAGTTACCAAATAAGTGGGGAGACCCAGTACTTC. Translation gives CASSYQISGETQYF.